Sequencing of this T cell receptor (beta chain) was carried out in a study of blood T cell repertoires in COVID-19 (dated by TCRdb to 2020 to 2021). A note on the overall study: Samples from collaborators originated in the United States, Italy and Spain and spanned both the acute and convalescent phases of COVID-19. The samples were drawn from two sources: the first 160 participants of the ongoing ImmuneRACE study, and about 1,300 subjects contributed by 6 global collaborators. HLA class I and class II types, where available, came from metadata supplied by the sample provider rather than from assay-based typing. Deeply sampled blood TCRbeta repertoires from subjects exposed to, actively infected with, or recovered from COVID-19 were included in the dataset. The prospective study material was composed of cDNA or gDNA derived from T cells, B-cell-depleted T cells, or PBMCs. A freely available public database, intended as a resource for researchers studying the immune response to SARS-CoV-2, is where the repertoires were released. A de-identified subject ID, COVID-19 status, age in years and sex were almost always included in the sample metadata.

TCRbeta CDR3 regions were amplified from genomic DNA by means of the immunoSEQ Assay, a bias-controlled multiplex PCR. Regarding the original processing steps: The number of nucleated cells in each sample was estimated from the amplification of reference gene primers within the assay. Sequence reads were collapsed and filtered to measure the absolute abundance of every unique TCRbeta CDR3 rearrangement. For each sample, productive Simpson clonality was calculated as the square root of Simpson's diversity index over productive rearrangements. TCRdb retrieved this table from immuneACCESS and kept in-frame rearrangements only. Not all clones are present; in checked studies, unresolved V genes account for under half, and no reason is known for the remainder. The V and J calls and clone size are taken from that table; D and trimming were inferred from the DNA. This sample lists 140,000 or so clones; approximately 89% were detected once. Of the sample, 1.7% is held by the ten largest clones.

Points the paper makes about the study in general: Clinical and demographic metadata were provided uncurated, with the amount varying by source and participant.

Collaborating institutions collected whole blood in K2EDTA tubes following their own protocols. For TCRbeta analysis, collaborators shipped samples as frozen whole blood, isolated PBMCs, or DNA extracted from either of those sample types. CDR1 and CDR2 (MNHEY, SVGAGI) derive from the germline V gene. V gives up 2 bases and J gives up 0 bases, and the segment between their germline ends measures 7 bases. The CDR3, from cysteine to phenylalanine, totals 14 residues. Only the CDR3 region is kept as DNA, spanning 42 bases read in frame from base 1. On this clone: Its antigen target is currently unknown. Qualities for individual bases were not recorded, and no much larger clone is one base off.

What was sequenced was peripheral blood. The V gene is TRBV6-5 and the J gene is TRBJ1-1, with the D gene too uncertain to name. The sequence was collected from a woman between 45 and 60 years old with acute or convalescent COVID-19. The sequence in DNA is TGTGCCAGCAGTTACACAGACATGAACACTGAAGCTTTCTTT. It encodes CASSYTDMNTEAFF.